The T cell receptor beta chain under discussion was sequenced for a study of metastatic and nonmetastatic thyroid tumors. Study background: Across peripheral blood and tumor or nodule tissue samples taken from malignant and benign thyroid patients, the repertoires were compared with one another.

Regarding this clone: No antigen is known for it.

Authors' processing steps: Building a distant-metastasis classifier for papillary thyroid cancer drew on CDR3 differences across clinicopathological groups. MiXCR re-clonotyped the PCR reads for TCRdb. The V and J calls come from TCRdb's annotation, not from the publication. The profile shows around 20,000 clones, around 28% of them singletons. General observations from the study: Reports indicated that malignant thyroid tumors showed significantly higher TCR beta diversity than benign nodules did, in blood and tumor.

From germline, CDR1 is MNHEY and CDR2 SVGEGT. The V end was cut by 6 bases, the J end by 4 bases, with 31 bases between. The CDR3 length is 19 residues. Ahead of thyroid surgery, no patient had received treatment of any kind. Sequenced sample: blood. This TCR derives from a female donor with papillary thyroid cancer or a benign thyroid nodule (not recorded which). Some clones in this sample may be carry-over from other donors' samples. The V call is TRBV6-2 or TRBV6-3, the J call TRBJ2-7; TRBD2 is a possible D gene (5 bases). The CDR3 sequence: CASRRPNREGLGAGYEQYF. DNA of the CDR3: TGTGCCAGCAGGCGCCCGAATCGTGAGGGTTTGGGAGCTGGTTACGAGCAGTACTTC.